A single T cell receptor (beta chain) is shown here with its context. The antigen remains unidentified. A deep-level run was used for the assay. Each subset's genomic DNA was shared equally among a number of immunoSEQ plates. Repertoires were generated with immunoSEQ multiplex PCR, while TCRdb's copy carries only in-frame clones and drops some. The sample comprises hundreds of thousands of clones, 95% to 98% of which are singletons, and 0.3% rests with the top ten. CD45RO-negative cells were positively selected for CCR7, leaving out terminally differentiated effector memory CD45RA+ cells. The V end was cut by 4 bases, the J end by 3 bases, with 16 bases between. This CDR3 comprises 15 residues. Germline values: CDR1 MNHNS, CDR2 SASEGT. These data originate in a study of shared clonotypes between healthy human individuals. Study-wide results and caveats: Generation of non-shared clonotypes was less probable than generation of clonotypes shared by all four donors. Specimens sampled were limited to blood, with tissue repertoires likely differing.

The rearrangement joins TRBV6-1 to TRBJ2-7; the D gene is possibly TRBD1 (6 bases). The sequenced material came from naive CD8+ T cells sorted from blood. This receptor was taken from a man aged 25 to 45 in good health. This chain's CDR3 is CASSGKGETDYEQYF. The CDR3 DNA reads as TGTGCCAGCAGTGGAAAGGGGGAAACCGACTACGAGCAGTACTTC.